This is a list of T cell receptor beta chains from one sample in a study of T cells in Graves' hyperthyroidism and ophthalmopathy. TCRdb independently ran MiXCR on the multiplex PCR reads; one entry per CDR3 protein. The profile covers 470,000 or so distinct CDR3 sequences, with less than 25% appearing a single time and about 30% taken by the ten largest. Material for sequencing was blood. The receptor set was obtained from a man aged 18 to 29 with Graves' hyperthyroidism. The CDR3 runs from the conserved cysteine through the conserved F or W. The D gene is left open where the match is weak. Size is omitted from some rows. Given values are once, few, many or a class for expanded clones.

. | . | TRBJ2-5 | TRBV6-5 | TGTGCCAGCACACCCGGATTCGAAGAGACCCAGTACTTC | CASTPGFEETQYF
. | many | TRBJ1-1 | TRBV29-1 | TGCAGCGCTATGGGACACCCGAACACTGAAGCTTTCTTT | CSAMGHPNTEAFF
TRBD1 | many | TRBJ1-1 | TRBV12-3/TRBV12-4 | TGTGCCAGCAGTTTAGCCTACAGGGGATCTGAAGCTTTCTTT | CASSLAYRGSEAFF
. | many | TRBJ1-1 | TRBV11-3 | TGTGCCAGCAGCGCGGGACCTCTCAGAGCTTTCTTT | CASSAGPLRAFF
TRBD1 | many | TRBJ1-1 | TRBV28 | TGTGCCAGCAGTTTCGACAGGGGGAACACTGAAGCTTTCTTT | CASSFDRGNTEAFF
. | many | TRBJ1-1 | TRBV7-2 | TGTGCCAGCAGCTTAGTAGGTGTGTGGGGTCCTGAAGCTTTCTTT | CASSLVGVWGPEAFF
. | many | TRBJ1-5 | TRBV6-2/TRBV6-3 | TGTGCCAGCAGGACCATTGGGCAGCCCCAGCATTTT | CASRTIGQPQHF
TRBD1 | many | TRBJ1-2 | TRBV6-1 | TGTGCCAGCAGCTCCCACAGGGGGCAGAACTATGGCTACACCTTC | CASSSHRGQNYGYTF
. | few | TRBJ1-5 | TRBV20-1 | TGCAGTGCTAGAGAAGGATCATTCGTAGGGGATCAGCCCCAGCATTTT | CSAREGSFVGDQPQHF
. | many | TRBJ1-3 | TRBV7-6 | TGTGCCAGCAGCCTCCCTTCTGAGGGAAACACCATATATTTT | CASSLPSEGNTIYF
TRBD2 | . | TRBJ2-5 | TRBV28 | TGTGCCAGCAGTTTAACAGCGGGGGCCCAAGAGACCCAGTACTTC | CASSLTAGAQETQYF
TRBD2 | . | TRBJ2-7 | TRBV29-1 | TGCAGCGCCCTAGCGGGAGGGCCTGCTGGTGAGCAGTACTTC | CSALAGGPAGEQYF
. | . | TRBJ2-4 | TRBV30 | TGTGCCTGGAGTTCTGGACAAACTTTAGCCAAAAACATTCAGTACTTC | CAWSSGQTLAKNIQYF
. | many | TRBJ2-7 | TRBV30 | TGTGCCTGGACCAGAGGGTTTTCGAACGAGCAGTACTTC | CAWTRGFSNEQYF
TRBD1 | . | TRBJ1-5 | TRBV12-3/TRBV12-4 | TGTGCCAGCAGTTTAGCGACCGGGACAGGGTTTCGTCAGCCCCAGCATTTT | CASSLATGTGFRQPQHF
TRBD1 | . | TRBJ2-5 | TRBV2 | TGTGCCAGCAGTGAATGGGGACAGGGAAAAGAGACCCAGTACTTC | CASSEWGQGKETQYF
TRBD1 | . | TRBJ2-5 | TRBV29-1 | TGCAGCGTTGGGGACAGGGGGGGAGAGACCCAGTACTTC | CSVGDRGGETQYF
. | many | TRBJ2-2 | TRBV7-9 | TGTGCCACCTCCGGGGAGCTGTTTTTT | CATSGELFF
TRBD1 | many | TRBJ1-5 | TRBV28 | TGTGCCAGCAGCCGCTCTCTGGTGGACAGGCAACGGCCCCAGCATTTT | CASSRSLVDRQRPQHF
TRBD1 | . | TRBJ2-3 | TRBV24-1 | TGTGCCACCGAGGGACAGGTGTCGGATACGCAGTATTTT | CATEGQVSDTQYF
. | many | TRBJ2-5 | TRBV7-8 | TGTGCCAGCAGCTTGCCCATCGAACAAGAGACCCAGTACTTC | CASSLPIEQETQYF
. | . | TRBJ2-5 | TRBV30 | TGTGCCTGGAGCCAGGACAGCTTGCAAGAGACCCAGTACTTC | CAWSQDSLQETQYF
. | . | TRBJ2-7 | TRBV9 | TGTGCCAGCAGCGTAGGGGTGGGATTGACCTACGAGCAGTACTTC | CASSVGVGLTYEQYF
. | many | TRBJ1-3 | TRBV2 | TGTGCCAGCAGCGGGAAGAGAGGTCCGAACACCATATATTTT | CASSGKRGPNTIYF
. | many | TRBJ1-1 | TRBV2 | TGTGCCAGCAGTCGAAGGGGGAGCACTGAAGCTTTCTTT | CASSRRGSTEAFF
. | . | TRBJ1-1 | TRBV6-1 | TGTGCCAGCAGGGAGCCACAGGGTGAGAACACTGAAGCTTTCTTT | CASREPQGENTEAFF
. | . | TRBJ2-7 | TRBV10-2 | TGCGCCAGCAGTGCAGTATTGGAGGTTCTTTCGTACGAGCAGTACTTC | CASSAVLEVLSYEQYF
TRBD2 | many | TRBJ2-2 | TRBV7-2 | TGTGCCAGCAGCTTACCGGGACTAGCGGGGGGGCGTACCGGGGAGCTGTTTTTT | CASSLPGLAGGRTGELFF
TRBD2 | once | TRBJ2-7 | TRBV5-1 | TGCGCCAGCAGCCGTGGCAGCGGGGTATACTACGAGCAGTACTTC | CASSRGSGVYYEQYF
. | . | TRBJ2-7 | TRBV5-1 | TGCGCCAGCAGCTCCCCTGATTTCATCTACGAGCAGTACTTC | CASSSPDFIYEQYF
. | many | TRBJ1-1 | TRBV19 | TGTGCCAGTAGTATTTTTAAGGGGCTGGGCACTGAAGCTTTCTTT | CASSIFKGLGTEAFF
TRBD2 | many | TRBJ2-4 | TRBV28 | TGTGCCAGCAGCCTGGGGACTAGCGGGGGTCTAAACATTCAGTACTTC | CASSLGTSGGLNIQYF
. | few | TRBJ1-1 | TRBV20-1 | TGCGGTACTAAAGCTATAAGGGAAGCTTTCTTT | CGTKAIREAFF
. | many | TRBJ1-1 | TRBV12-3/TRBV12-4 | TGTGCCAGCAGTCCCCCCGAGTTCAGGGCTGAAGCTTTCTTT | CASSPPEFRAEAFF
TRBD2 | . | TRBJ2-3 | TRBV27 | TGTGCCAGCAGTACATTAGCGGGGGTGGGCGCAGATACGCAGTATTTT | CASSTLAGVGADTQYF
TRBD1 | . | TRBJ1-3 | TRBV7-3 | TGTGCCAGCAGCCTGACAGGGGTCGCTGGAAACACCATATATTTT | CASSLTGVAGNTIYF
TRBD1 | many | TRBJ1-2 | TRBV6-4 | TGTGCCAGCAGCCCTTCCCTTCCGGGACAGGGGTGGTATGGCTACACCTTC | CASSPSLPGQGWYGYTF
. | . | TRBJ1-5 | TRBV29-1 | TGCAGCGTTGACGGTCAGCCCCAGCATTTT | CSVDGQPQHF
TRBD1 | . | TRBJ2-5 | TRBV20-1 | TGCAGTGCTCGAAGTCCCGGGACAGGGACGGAGACCCAGTACTTC | CSARSPGTGTETQYF
. | few | TRBJ2-4 | TRBV5-6 | TGTGCCAGCAGCTTGGGAGGGGGGGCCTTAAAAAACATTCAGTACTTC | CASSLGGGALKNIQYF
. | . | TRBJ1-1 | TRBV6-1 | TGTGCCAGCAGTGATAGGGGCGGGGTGGGCACTGAAGCTTTCTTT | CASSDRGGVGTEAFF
. | many | TRBJ2-4 | TRBV15 | TGTGCCACCAGCAGAGATCGGCCAAATGGCAACATTCAGTACTTC | CATSRDRPNGNIQYF
. | many | TRBJ2-5 | TRBV12-3/TRBV12-4 | TGTGCCAGCAGTTCCAGGAACCTCCAAGAGACCCAGTACTTC | CASSSRNLQETQYF
. | once | TRBJ1-2 | TRBV10-3 | TGTGCCACTTCAGAAAACTATGGCTACACCTTC | CATSENYGYTF
. | many | TRBJ1-5 | TRBV28 | TGTGCCAGCAGTAGGGGTAGCAATCAGCCCCAGCATTTT | CASSRGSNQPQHF
TRBD1 | many | TRBJ1-1 | TRBV6-5 | TGTGCCAGCAGTTACTCGATGACAGGGAGGAACACTGAAGCTTTCTTT | CASSYSMTGRNTEAFF
TRBD1 | few | TRBJ2-7 | TRBV9 | TGTGCCAGCAGCGTAGAACAGGGGGACCCTTACGAGCAGTACTTC | CASSVEQGDPYEQYF
. | . | TRBJ2-3 | TRBV27 | TGTGCCAGCAGTTTAATAGCGGCCGCGCCGGATACGCAGTATTTT | CASSLIAAAPDTQYF
TRBD1 | . | TRBJ2-2 | TRBV27 | TGTGCCAGCAGTCCCTGGACAGGGGGGAACACCGGGGAGCTGTTTTTT | CASSPWTGGNTGELFF
. | many | TRBJ2-7 | TRBV24-1 | TGTGCCACCAGTGAGGCCAAATCCTACGAGCAGTACTTC | CATSEAKSYEQYF
. | many | TRBJ2-7 | TRBV7-6 | TGTGCCAGCAGCTTAGCCGGGATCGTGGGTCGCTCCTACGAGCAGTACTTC | CASSLAGIVGRSYEQYF
TRBD1 | many | TRBJ1-5 | TRBV6-1 | TGTGCCAGCGGAAGGGACAGGGCGAGCAATCAGCCCCAGCATTTT | CASGRDRASNQPQHF
. | many | TRBJ2-4 | TRBV19 | TGTGCCAGTATGGAGGCAGGGACCAAAAACATTCAGTACTTC | CASMEAGTKNIQYF
TRBD1 | few | TRBJ2-7 | TRBV18 | TGTGCCAGCTCACCCCCTCGACAGGGGACTTACTACGAGCAGTACTTC | CASSPPRQGTYYEQYF
. | many | TRBJ1-1 | TRBV12-3/TRBV12-4 | TGTGCCAGCAGTTGGTCCGCCGGTCAGAAAGCTTTCTTT | CASSWSAGQKAFF
. | many | TRBJ2-7 | TRBV28 | TGTGCCAGCAGCCACACCTACGAGCAGTACTTC | CASSHTYEQYF
. | many | TRBJ1-1 | TRBV30 | TGTGCCTGGATAAGGACCCTCACTGAAGCTTTCTTT | CAWIRTLTEAFF
. | many | TRBJ2-7 | TRBV7-9 | TGTGCCAGCAGCTTTGATCTGTCCGAGCAGTACTTC | CASSFDLSEQYF